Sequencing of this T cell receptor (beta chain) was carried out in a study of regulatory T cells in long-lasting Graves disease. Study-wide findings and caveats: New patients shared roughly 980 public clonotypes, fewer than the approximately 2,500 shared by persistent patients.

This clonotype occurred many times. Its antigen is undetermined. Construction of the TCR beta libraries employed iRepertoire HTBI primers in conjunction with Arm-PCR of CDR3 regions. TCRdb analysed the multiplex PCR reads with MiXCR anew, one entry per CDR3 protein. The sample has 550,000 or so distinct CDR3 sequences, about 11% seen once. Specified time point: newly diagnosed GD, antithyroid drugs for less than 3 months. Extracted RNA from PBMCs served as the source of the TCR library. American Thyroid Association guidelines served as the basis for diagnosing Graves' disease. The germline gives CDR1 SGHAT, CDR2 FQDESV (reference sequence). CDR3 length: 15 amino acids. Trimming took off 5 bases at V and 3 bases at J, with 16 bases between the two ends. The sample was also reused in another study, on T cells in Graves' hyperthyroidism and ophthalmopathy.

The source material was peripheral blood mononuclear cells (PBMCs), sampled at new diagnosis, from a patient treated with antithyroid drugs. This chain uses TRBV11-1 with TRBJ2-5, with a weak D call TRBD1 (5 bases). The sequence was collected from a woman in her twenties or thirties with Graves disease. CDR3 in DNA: TGTGCCAGCAGCCGCAGAGAAGGGGTTGAAGAGACCCAGTACTTC. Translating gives CASSRREGVEETQYF.